This note documents a single TCR beta chain sequence. Its antigen is currently unknown. TCR beta VDJ and CDR3 profiling used genomic DNA as template. One entry per CDR3 protein results from TCRdb running MiXCR on the reads. Of a few hundred thousand distinct CDR3 sequences listed, 45% to 65% are singletons. The CDR3 runs 12 residues. V lost 4 bases to trimming and J lost 6 bases, with 10 bases between them. Germline-derived CDR1 and CDR2 are WNHNN and SYGVQD (reference sequence). The sample is drawn from a study of CD8+CD57+ T cells in acquired aplastic anemia. The study's findings and limits: Some 31 shared CD8+ CDR3s appeared highly expressed within patients' immunodominant clones.

The V call is TRBV10-1, the J call TRBJ2-7; unclear D gene. The source is a human donor with severe aplastic anemia or a healthy control (not recorded which). The material sequenced was sorted CD4+, CD8+, or CD8+CD57+ T cells (not recorded which) from PBMCs. In DNA form, the CDR3 reads TGCGCCAGCAGTGGGATCAAGGGCGAGCAGTACTTC. Translation: CASSGIKGEQYF.